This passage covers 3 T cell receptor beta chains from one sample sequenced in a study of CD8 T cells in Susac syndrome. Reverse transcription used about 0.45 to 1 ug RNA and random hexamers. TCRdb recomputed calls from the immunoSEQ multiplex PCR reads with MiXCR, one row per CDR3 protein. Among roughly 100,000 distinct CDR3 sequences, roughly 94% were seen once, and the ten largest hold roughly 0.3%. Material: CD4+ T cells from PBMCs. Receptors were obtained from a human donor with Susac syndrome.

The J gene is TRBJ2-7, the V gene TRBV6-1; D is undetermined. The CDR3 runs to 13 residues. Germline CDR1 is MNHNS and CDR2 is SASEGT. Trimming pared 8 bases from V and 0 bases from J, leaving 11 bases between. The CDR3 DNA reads TGTGCCAGCGACTCTCTGAGCTCCTACGAGCAGTACTTC. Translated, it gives CASDSLSSYEQYF.

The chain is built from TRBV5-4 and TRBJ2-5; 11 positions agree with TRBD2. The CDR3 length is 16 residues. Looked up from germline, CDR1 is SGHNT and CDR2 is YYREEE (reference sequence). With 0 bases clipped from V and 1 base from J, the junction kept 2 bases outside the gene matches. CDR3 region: CASSLELAGGQETQYF. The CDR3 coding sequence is TGTGCCAGCAGCTTGGAGCTAGCGGGGGGCCAAGAGACCCAGTACTTC.

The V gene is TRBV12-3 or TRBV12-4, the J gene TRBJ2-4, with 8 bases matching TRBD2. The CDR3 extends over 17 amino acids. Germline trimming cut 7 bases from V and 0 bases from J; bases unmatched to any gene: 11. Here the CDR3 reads CASMSLAGGTAKNIQYF. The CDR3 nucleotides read TGTGCCAGCATGTCCCTCGCGGGGGGTACAGCCAAAAACATTCAGTACTTC.